The sequence of this T cell receptor beta chain was determined in a study of blood T cell repertoires in COVID-19. Study summary: The study drew acute and convalescent COVID-19 samples from the United States, Italy and Spain.

Generated by immunoSEQ multiplex PCR, the TCRdb table keeps only in-frame clones and is missing some. The table lists about 300,000 clones, 65% to 90% of them singletons. Germline values: CDR1 MDHEN, CDR2 SYDVKM. Trimming left V 7 bases short and J 0 bases short, with 13 bases between. The CDR3 length is 15 residues. All recovered Cohort 3 donors got two negative PCRs, got clearance, or saw symptom resolution. J is TRBJ1-5 and V is TRBV28, with TRBD1 as a possible D gene (6 bases). The sample consisted of PBMCs or T cells enriched from blood (not recorded which). This clonotype was sampled from a man under 40 who had recovered from COVID-19. The CDR3 DNA sequence: TGTGCCAGCACCAGAGACAGGTATAGCAATCAGCCCCAGCATTTT. Translating it yields CASTRDRYSNQPQHF. Full variable domain (rest looked up from reference TRBV28 and TRBJ1-5): DVKVTQSSRYLVKRTGEKVFLECVQDMDHENMFWYRQDPGLGLRLIYFSYDVKMKEKGDIPEGYSVSREKKERFSLILESASTNQTSMYLCASTRDRYSNQPQHFGDGTRLSIL.